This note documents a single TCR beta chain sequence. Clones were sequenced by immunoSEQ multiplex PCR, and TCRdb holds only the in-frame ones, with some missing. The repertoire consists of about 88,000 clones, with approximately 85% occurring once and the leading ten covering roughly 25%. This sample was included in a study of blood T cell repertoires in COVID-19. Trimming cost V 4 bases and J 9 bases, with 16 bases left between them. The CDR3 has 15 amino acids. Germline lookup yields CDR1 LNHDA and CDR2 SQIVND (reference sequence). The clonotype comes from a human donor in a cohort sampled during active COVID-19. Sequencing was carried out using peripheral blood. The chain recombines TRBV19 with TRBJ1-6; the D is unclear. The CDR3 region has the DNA TGTGCCAGTAGTACCCCAGGTTCTAGCGGTTCACCCCTCCACTTT. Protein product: CASSTPGSSGSPLHF.